These T cell receptor beta chains were read from a single sample in a study of blood T cell repertoires in COVID-19. Assay used: immunoSEQ multiplex PCR; TCRdb lists only in-frame clones, some missing. The repertoire includes roughly 360,000 clones, about four fifths of them detected once, and roughly 1.1% sits in the top ten. What was sequenced was peripheral blood. The receptors were gathered from a human donor with acute or convalescent COVID-19. The donor label of this sample is uncertain. Both conserved end residues are part of each CDR3. Each record gives: clone size, V gene, D gene, J gene, CDR3 DNA, CDR3 protein. D genes are given only for firm matches. Expanded clones get a size class; other rows say once, few or many, or leave the size out.

clone_size: -; v_call: TRBV5-1; d_call: TRBD1; j_call: TRBJ1-2; cdr3_nt: TGCGCCAGCAGTTCAACCAAGACAGGGCCGGATGGCTACACCTTC; cdr3_aa: CASSSTKTGPDGYTF
clone_size: few; v_call: TRBV7-2; d_call: -; j_call: TRBJ1-2; cdr3_nt: TGTGCCAGCAGCCAACAGCTAAACTATGGCTACACCTTC; cdr3_aa: CASSQQLNYGYTF
clone_size: -; v_call: TRBV6-1; d_call: TRBD1; j_call: TRBJ2-7; cdr3_nt: TGTGCCAGCAGTGAAGCACTTCAGGGGGCCGCTTACGAGCAGTACTTC; cdr3_aa: CASSEALQGAAYEQYF
clone_size: -; v_call: TRBV27; d_call: -; j_call: TRBJ2-1; cdr3_nt: TGTGCCAGCAGGAAAATTAGCCTTGTGGATGAGCAGTTCTTC; cdr3_aa: CASRKISLVDEQFF
clone_size: once; v_call: TRBV7-2; d_call: TRBD2; j_call: TRBJ2-1; cdr3_nt: TGTGCCAGCAGCGCGGGACTAGTTTATGAGCAGTTCTTC; cdr3_aa: CASSAGLVYEQFF
clone_size: -; v_call: TRBV5-5; d_call: -; j_call: TRBJ1-6; cdr3_nt: TGTGCCAGCAGCTTGGGTACTGACCGGGGGAGGTCACCCCTCCACTTT; cdr3_aa: CASSLGTDRGRSPLHF
clone_size: -; v_call: TRBV7-9; d_call: -; j_call: TRBJ2-5; cdr3_nt: TGTGCCAGCAGCCCCTACTCGGGGGAGACCCAGTACTTC; cdr3_aa: CASSPYSGETQYF
clone_size: -; v_call: TRBV5-6; d_call: -; j_call: TRBJ1-5; cdr3_nt: TGTGCCAGCAGCTCAGGGTTTACTCTGCCCCAGCATTTT; cdr3_aa: CASSSGFTLPQHF
clone_size: -; v_call: TRBV28; d_call: -; j_call: TRBJ1-2; cdr3_nt: TGTGCCAGCAGTCCAGCAGGGGCGGGCGACTATGGCTACACCTTC; cdr3_aa: CASSPAGAGDYGYTF
clone_size: -; v_call: TRBV11-2; d_call: TRBD1; j_call: TRBJ1-2; cdr3_nt: TGTGCCAGCAGCGGGACAGGGGGCGTTAATGGCTACACCTTC; cdr3_aa: CASSGTGGVNGYTF
clone_size: -; v_call: TRBV6-5; d_call: -; j_call: TRBJ2-1; cdr3_nt: TGTGCCAGCAGGTCTAGACTAACCTACAATGAGCAGTTCTTC; cdr3_aa: CASRSRLTYNEQFF
clone_size: few; v_call: TRBV28; d_call: -; j_call: TRBJ1-3; cdr3_nt: TGTGCCAGCAGTTTATCCCAGGGCGCAAGAAACACCATATATTTT; cdr3_aa: CASSLSQGARNTIYF
clone_size: -; v_call: TRBV2; d_call: TRBD1; j_call: TRBJ1-5; cdr3_nt: TGTGCCAGCAGTGTGGACAGGGGGAATCAGCCCCAGCATTTT; cdr3_aa: CASSVDRGNQPQHF
clone_size: -; v_call: TRBV5-1; d_call: -; j_call: TRBJ2-1; cdr3_nt: TGCGCCAGCAGCTTGGTGGCTAGCGCCTACAATGAGCAGTTCTTC; cdr3_aa: CASSLVASAYNEQFF
clone_size: few; v_call: TRBV7-7; d_call: TRBD2; j_call: TRBJ2-4; cdr3_nt: TGTGCCAGCAGTTTAAGCGGGAGTGGTTCCAAAAACATTCAGTACTTC; cdr3_aa: CASSLSGSGSKNIQYF
clone_size: -; v_call: TRBV19; d_call: -; j_call: TRBJ1-2; cdr3_nt: TGTGCCAGTTGGGAAGGTACAGGGAACTATGGCTACACCTTC; cdr3_aa: CASWEGTGNYGYTF
clone_size: -; v_call: TRBV3-1/TRBV3-2; d_call: -; j_call: TRBJ1-1; cdr3_nt: TGTGCCAGCAGCCAAGCTGGGGGGAGCACTGAAGCTTTCTTT; cdr3_aa: CASSQAGGSTEAFF
clone_size: -; v_call: TRBV7-2; d_call: -; j_call: TRBJ1-1; cdr3_nt: TGTGCCAGCAGCGCTAACAGGGAGACTGAAGCTTTCTTT; cdr3_aa: CASSANRETEAFF
clone_size: -; v_call: TRBV11-2; d_call: -; j_call: TRBJ1-2; cdr3_nt: TGTGCCACTCGAGACCCAGGGCGTAACTATGGCTACACCTTC; cdr3_aa: CATRDPGRNYGYTF
clone_size: -; v_call: TRBV28; d_call: TRBD2; j_call: TRBJ2-5; cdr3_nt: TGTGCCAGCAGTTTCACGGGGGGGCCAGAGACCCAGTACTTC; cdr3_aa: CASSFTGGPETQYF
clone_size: -; v_call: TRBV6-2/TRBV6-3; d_call: TRBD1; j_call: TRBJ2-1; cdr3_nt: TGTGCCAGCAGCAGCGTAGGGACAGGTCGGCTCAATGAGCAGTTCTTC; cdr3_aa: CASSSVGTGRLNEQFF
clone_size: -; v_call: TRBV6-5; d_call: -; j_call: TRBJ1-2; cdr3_nt: TGTGCCAGCCGAAAGGACAGAAACTATGGCTACACCTTC; cdr3_aa: CASRKDRNYGYTF
clone_size: -; v_call: TRBV30; d_call: TRBD1; j_call: TRBJ1-4; cdr3_nt: TGTGCCTGGAGTGCGGTCGGGACAGGGCATGAAAAACTGTTTTTT; cdr3_aa: CAWSAVGTGHEKLFF
clone_size: -; v_call: TRBV18; d_call: TRBD1; j_call: TRBJ1-1; cdr3_nt: TGTGCCAGCTCACTACAGACAGGGAGGTGGACTGAAGCTTTCTTT; cdr3_aa: CASSLQTGRWTEAFF
clone_size: -; v_call: TRBV14; d_call: TRBD1; j_call: TRBJ1-2; cdr3_nt: TGTGCCAGCAGTGTACAGGGGGCCCTTGGCTACACCTTC; cdr3_aa: CASSVQGALGYTF
clone_size: -; v_call: TRBV10-1; d_call: -; j_call: TRBJ2-7; cdr3_nt: TGCGCCAGCAGTGAGTCGGCAGGGAAGGGCGAGCAGTACTTC; cdr3_aa: CASSESAGKGEQYF
clone_size: -; v_call: TRBV10-2; d_call: -; j_call: TRBJ1-6; cdr3_nt: TGCGCCAGCAGTGTAGGGCAACTGGGAGGGAATTCACCCCTCCACTTT; cdr3_aa: CASSVGQLGGNSPLHF
clone_size: -; v_call: TRBV15; d_call: -; j_call: TRBJ1-1; cdr3_nt: TGTGCCACCAGCAGAGCCCGCAGTGGGAACACTGAAGCTTTCTTT; cdr3_aa: CATSRARSGNTEAFF
clone_size: -; v_call: TRBV6-5; d_call: TRBD1; j_call: TRBJ1-2; cdr3_nt: TGTGCCAGCAGTCCAGGGGGCCGCGGCTACACCTTC; cdr3_aa: CASSPGGRGYTF
clone_size: -; v_call: TRBV30; d_call: TRBD1; j_call: TRBJ1-2; cdr3_nt: TGTGCCTGGATCCACAGGGGGCCGGGAGGCTACACCTTC; cdr3_aa: CAWIHRGPGGYTF
clone_size: -; v_call: TRBV2; d_call: TRBD1; j_call: TRBJ1-2; cdr3_nt: TGTGCCAGCACTACCGACACGGGACAGGAACCCTTATTCTTC; cdr3_aa: CASTTDTGQEPLFF
clone_size: -; v_call: TRBV19; d_call: TRBD2; j_call: TRBJ2-1; cdr3_nt: TGTGCCAGTAGTACCCAAGCGGGAGGGCCTTCTGAGCAGTTCTTC; cdr3_aa: CASSTQAGGPSEQFF
clone_size: -; v_call: TRBV6-5; d_call: TRBD1; j_call: TRBJ2-7; cdr3_nt: TGTGCCAGCAGTCCCTTCGGGGACAGGGCATACGAGCAGTACTTC; cdr3_aa: CASSPFGDRAYEQYF
clone_size: once; v_call: TRBV5-1; d_call: TRBD1; j_call: TRBJ1-4; cdr3_nt: TGCGCCAGCAGCTGGCGGACAGGGAATGGTGAAAAACTGTTTTTT; cdr3_aa: CASSWRTGNGEKLFF
clone_size: -; v_call: TRBV7-2; d_call: -; j_call: TRBJ2-7; cdr3_nt: TGTGCCAGCAGCTTCGGGACACTTGCCTCCTACGAGCAGTACTTC; cdr3_aa: CASSFGTLASYEQYF
clone_size: -; v_call: TRBV4-1; d_call: TRBD1; j_call: TRBJ2-7; cdr3_nt: TGCGCCAGCGGTTACGGGACAGACTACGAGCAGTACTTC; cdr3_aa: CASGYGTDYEQYF
clone_size: once; v_call: TRBV2; d_call: TRBD1; j_call: TRBJ1-2; cdr3_nt: TGTGCCACCAACTTAGGACAGGCGGGGTATGGCTACACCTTC; cdr3_aa: CATNLGQAGYGYTF
clone_size: -; v_call: TRBV5-1; d_call: TRBD1; j_call: TRBJ2-3; cdr3_nt: TGCGCCAGCAGCCAGGGACAGGGACCCTCTAGCACAGATACGCAGTATTTT; cdr3_aa: CASSQGQGPSSTDTQYF
clone_size: -; v_call: TRBV7-2; d_call: TRBD1; j_call: TRBJ1-2; cdr3_nt: TGTGCCAGCAGCTCTACCCCAACAGGGGAGAACTATGGCTACACCTTC; cdr3_aa: CASSSTPTGENYGYTF
clone_size: -; v_call: TRBV18; d_call: TRBD2; j_call: TRBJ2-1; cdr3_nt: TGTGCCAGCTCATCAAGACTAGCGGGGGGGAACAATGAGCAGTTCTTC; cdr3_aa: CASSSRLAGGNNEQFF
clone_size: -; v_call: TRBV7-4; d_call: -; j_call: TRBJ2-1; cdr3_nt: TGTGCCAGCAGCTTTTCCGGGGTTGAGCAGTTCTTC; cdr3_aa: CASSFSGVEQFF
clone_size: -; v_call: TRBV21-1; d_call: -; j_call: TRBJ2-2; cdr3_nt: TGTGCCAGCAGCAAGTTAGGGACAGACGTCAGTGAGCTGTTTTTT; cdr3_aa: CASSKLGTDVSELFF
clone_size: -; v_call: TRBV11-2; d_call: -; j_call: TRBJ2-2; cdr3_nt: TGTGCCAGCAGCACCGAAATACAGGGAAACGGGGAGCTGTTTTTT; cdr3_aa: CASSTEIQGNGELFF
clone_size: -; v_call: TRBV30; d_call: -; j_call: TRBJ1-2; cdr3_nt: TGTGCCTGGAGGTTTATTAATTATGGCTACACCTTC; cdr3_aa: CAWRFINYGYTF
clone_size: once; v_call: TRBV5-1; d_call: -; j_call: TRBJ1-1; cdr3_nt: TGCGCCAGCAGCTTGGATGGCCAGATGAACACTGAAGCTTTCTTT; cdr3_aa: CASSLDGQMNTEAFF
clone_size: few; v_call: TRBV30; d_call: TRBD1; j_call: TRBJ1-3; cdr3_nt: TGTGCCTGGAGCAGAGGGACAGGGGTGGGAAACACCATATATTTT; cdr3_aa: CAWSRGTGVGNTIYF
clone_size: -; v_call: TRBV13; d_call: TRBD2; j_call: TRBJ2-1; cdr3_nt: TGTGCCAGCAGCTTAAACGGGAGGCTTTACAATGAGCAGTTCTTC; cdr3_aa: CASSLNGRLYNEQFF
clone_size: -; v_call: TRBV28; d_call: -; j_call: TRBJ1-1; cdr3_nt: TGTGCCAGCAGCCAACCAACCCGCAACAGGGCGAACACTGAAGCTTTCTTT; cdr3_aa: CASSQPTRNRANTEAFF
clone_size: few; v_call: TRBV11-3; d_call: TRBD2; j_call: TRBJ2-3; cdr3_nt: TGTGCCAGCAGCCCGGGACTAGCGGGAGGTGTTGGGACAGATACGCAGTATTTT; cdr3_aa: CASSPGLAGGVGTDTQYF
clone_size: few; v_call: TRBV7-2; d_call: TRBD2; j_call: TRBJ2-5; cdr3_nt: TGTGCCAGCAGACTCTGGACCCCGGGAGGAGAGACCCAGTACTTC; cdr3_aa: CASRLWTPGGETQYF